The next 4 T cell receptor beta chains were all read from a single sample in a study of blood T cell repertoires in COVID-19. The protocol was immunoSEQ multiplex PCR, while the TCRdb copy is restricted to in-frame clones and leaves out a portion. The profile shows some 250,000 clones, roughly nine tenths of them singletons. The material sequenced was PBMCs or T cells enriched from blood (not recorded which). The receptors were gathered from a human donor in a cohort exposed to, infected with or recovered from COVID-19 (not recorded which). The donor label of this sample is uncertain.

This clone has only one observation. CDR3 DNA: TGTGCCAGCAGGGACATCAATGAAAAACTGTTTTTT. The encoded protein is CASRDINEKLFF. The rearrangement links TRBV28 to TRBJ1-4, with a tentative D call TRBD1 (5 bases). The germline V gene encodes CDR1 MDHEN and CDR2 SYDVKM. The CDR3 consists of 12 residues. V shed 6 bases and J shed 5 bases, with 7 bases lying between them. Using reference TRBV28 and TRBJ1-4 for the parts outside the CDR3, the full variable domain is DVKVTQSSRYLVKRTGEKVFLECVQDMDHENMFWYRQDPGLGLRLIYFSYDVKMKEKGDIPEGYSVSREKKERFSLILESASTNQTSMYLCASRDINEKLFFGSGTQLSVL.

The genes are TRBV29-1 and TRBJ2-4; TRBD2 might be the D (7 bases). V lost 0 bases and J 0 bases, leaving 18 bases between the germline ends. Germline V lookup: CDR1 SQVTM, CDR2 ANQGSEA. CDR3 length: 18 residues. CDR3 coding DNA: TGCAGCGTTGAAGATGGTCAGGGAGGGGGAATAGCCAAAAACATTCAGTACTTC. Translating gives CSVEDGQGGGIAKNIQYF.

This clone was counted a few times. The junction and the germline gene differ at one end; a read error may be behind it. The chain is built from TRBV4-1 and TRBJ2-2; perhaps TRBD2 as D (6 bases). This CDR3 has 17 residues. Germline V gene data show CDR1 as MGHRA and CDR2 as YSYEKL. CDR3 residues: CASSPRAGGRNAGELFF. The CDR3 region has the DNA TGCGCCAGCAGCCCAAGAGCGGGTGGTCGGAACGCCGGGGAGCTGTTTTTT.

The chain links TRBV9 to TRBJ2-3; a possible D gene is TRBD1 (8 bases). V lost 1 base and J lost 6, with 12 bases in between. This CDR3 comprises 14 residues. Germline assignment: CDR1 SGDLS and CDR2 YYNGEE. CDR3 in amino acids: CASSVTGGEDTQYF. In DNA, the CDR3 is TGTGCCAGCAGCGTAACAGGGGGGGAGGATACGCAGTATTTT.